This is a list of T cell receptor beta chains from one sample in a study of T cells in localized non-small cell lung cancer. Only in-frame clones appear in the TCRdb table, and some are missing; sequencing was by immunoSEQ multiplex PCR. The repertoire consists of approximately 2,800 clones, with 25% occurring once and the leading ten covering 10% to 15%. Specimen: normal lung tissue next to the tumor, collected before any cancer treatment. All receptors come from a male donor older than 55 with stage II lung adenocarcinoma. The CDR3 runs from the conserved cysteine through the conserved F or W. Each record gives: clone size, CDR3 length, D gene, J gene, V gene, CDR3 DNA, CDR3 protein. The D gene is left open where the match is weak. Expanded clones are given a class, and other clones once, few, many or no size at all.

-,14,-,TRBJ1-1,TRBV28,TGTGCCAGCGTTTTCGGACGGAAGAACACTGAAGCTTTCTTT,CASVFGRKNTEAFF
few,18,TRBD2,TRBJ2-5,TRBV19,TGTGCCAGTAGTATAGTAGGTGGGCGGGGGGCGATCCAAGAGACCCAGTACTTC,CASSIVGGRGAIQETQYF
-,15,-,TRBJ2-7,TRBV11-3,TGTGCCAGCAGTCTTGGACAGAGAGGCTCCTACGAGCAGTACTTC,CASSLGQRGSYEQYF
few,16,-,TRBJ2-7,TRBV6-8,TGTGCCAGCAGCCCTTCCGGGGGTAATTGGTTCCACGAGCAGTACTTC,CASSPSGGNWFHEQYF
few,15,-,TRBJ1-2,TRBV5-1,TGCGCCAGCAGCCAAGCCCACAGGGTTCCAGGGGGCTACACCTTC,CASSQAHRVPGGYTF
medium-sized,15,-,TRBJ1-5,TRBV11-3,TGTGCCAGCAGCGCAGCGAAGGGTTCAGTTCAGCCCCAGCATTTT,CASSAAKGSVQPQHF
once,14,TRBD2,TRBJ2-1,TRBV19,TGTGCCAGTAGTATAGCGGGAGGAGACGGTGAGCAGTTCTTC,CASSIAGGDGEQFF
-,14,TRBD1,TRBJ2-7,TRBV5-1,TGCGCCAGCAGCTTGGGTCCAGGGGGCGGCGAGCAGTACTTC,CASSLGPGGGEQYF
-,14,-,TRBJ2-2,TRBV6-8,TGTGCCAGCAAGGGGGACGCATACACCGGGGAGCTGTTTTTT,CASKGDAYTGELFF
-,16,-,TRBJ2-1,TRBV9,TGTGCCAGCAGTGTTCGGGGACTCCATTCCTACAATGAGCAGTTCTTC,CASSVRGLHSYNEQFF
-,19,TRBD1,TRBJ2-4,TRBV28,TGTGCCAGCAGTCCTCGGACCCGTCTACAGGGGGGTGCCAAAAACATTCAGTACTTC,CASSPRTRLQGGAKNIQYF
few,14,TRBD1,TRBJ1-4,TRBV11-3,TGTGCCAGCAGCATTAGACAGGGGGATGAAAAACTGTTTTTT,CASSIRQGDEKLFF
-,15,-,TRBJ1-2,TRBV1,TGCGCCAGCAGCCAAGAAGGCTCGCGAAACTATGGCTACACCTTC,CASSQEGSRNYGYTF
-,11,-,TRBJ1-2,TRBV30,TGTGCCTGGAGCAGTTTCTATGGCTACACCTTC,CAWSSFYGYTF
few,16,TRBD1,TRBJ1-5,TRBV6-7,TGTGCCAGCAGTGAAGGGTGGACAGGGGGCAATCAGCCCCAGCATTTT,CASSEGWTGGNQPQHF
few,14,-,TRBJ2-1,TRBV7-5,TGTGCCAGCAGCTTAGAAGCAGTTTACAATGAGCAGTTCTTC,CASSLEAVYNEQFF
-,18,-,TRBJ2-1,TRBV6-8,TGTGCCAGCAGTTACGACTTCCGGGAGAGGCAAGTTAACAATGAGCAGTTCTTC,CASSYDFRERQVNNEQFF
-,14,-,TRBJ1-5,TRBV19,TGTGCCAGTAGTATTAGGGGTCTAGGGCAGCCCCAGCATTTT,CASSIRGLGQPQHF
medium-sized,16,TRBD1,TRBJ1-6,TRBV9,TGTGCCAGCAGCGTAGAGGGGACAGGGGGAAATTCACCCCTCCACTTT,CASSVEGTGGNSPLHF
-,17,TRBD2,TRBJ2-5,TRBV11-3,TGTGCCAGCAGCTTTATGTCTTTAGCGGGCGGCCAAGAGACCCAGTACTTC,CASSFMSLAGGQETQYF
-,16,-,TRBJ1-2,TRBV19,TGTGCCAGTAGTACCATCGGACAGCTAAATAACTATGGCTACACCTTC,CASSTIGQLNNYGYTF
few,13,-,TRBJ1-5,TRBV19,TGTGCCAGTAGTACCGGCTTCAATCAGCCCCAGCATTTT,CASSTGFNQPQHF
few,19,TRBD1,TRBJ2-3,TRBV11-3,TGTGCCAGCAGCCAAGTTGCCGGGACAGGCCCTCAAAGCACAGATACGCAGTATTTT,CASSQVAGTGPQSTDTQYF
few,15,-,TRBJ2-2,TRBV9,TGTGCCAGCAGTGTATTTCAACCAGTAGCCGGGGAGCTGTTTTTT,CASSVFQPVAGELFF
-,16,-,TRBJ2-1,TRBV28,TGTGCCAGCAGTCTTATTAGGACGAGCTCCTACAATGAGCAGTTCTTC,CASSLIRTSSYNEQFF
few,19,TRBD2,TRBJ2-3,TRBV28,TGTGCCAGCAGTCCAATCATCGGACTAGCGGGAGTTGCAACAGATACGCAGTATTTT,CASSPIIGLAGVATDTQYF
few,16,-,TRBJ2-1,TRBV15,TGTGCCACCAGCAGAGATTCGGCTAGAGGGGGGAATGAGCAGTTCTTC,CATSRDSARGGNEQFF
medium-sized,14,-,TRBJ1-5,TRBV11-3,TGTGCCAGCAGCTTAGAGGGAAGCAATCAGCCCCAGCATTTT,CASSLEGSNQPQHF
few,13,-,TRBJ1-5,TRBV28,TGTGCCAGCAGTTTACCCAGCAATCAGCCCCAGCATTTT,CASSLPSNQPQHF
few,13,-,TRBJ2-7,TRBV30,TGTGCCTGGAGACATGAGACCCCCTACGAGCAGTACTTC,CAWRHETPYEQYF
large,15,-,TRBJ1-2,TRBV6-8,TGTGCCAGCAGTTACTCGCAGGGCGCGTCTAATGGCTACACCTTC,CASSYSQGASNGYTF
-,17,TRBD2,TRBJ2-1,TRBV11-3,TGTGCCAGCAGCTTCTTGGGACTAGCGGGATCCTACAATGAGCAGTTCTTC,CASSFLGLAGSYNEQFF
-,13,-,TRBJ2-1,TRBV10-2,TGCGCCAGCGGCAGTACAGATTACAATGAGCAGTTCTTC,CASGSTDYNEQFF
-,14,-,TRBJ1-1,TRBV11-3,TGTGCCAGCAGCTTAGATAGGGGGAACACTGAAGCTTTCTTT,CASSLDRGNTEAFF
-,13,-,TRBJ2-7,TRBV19,TGTGCCAGTAGTCTATCGGTTCGCTACGAGCAGTACTTC,CASSLSVRYEQYF
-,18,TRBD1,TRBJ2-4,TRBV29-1,TGCAGCGTTGAAGCGAGACAGGGGGCAACCCTAGCCAAAAACATTCAGTACTTC,CSVEARQGATLAKNIQYF
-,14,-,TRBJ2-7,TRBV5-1,TGCGCCAGTCGGTCCCAGGAGATTAGCTACGAGCAGTACTTC,CASRSQEISYEQYF
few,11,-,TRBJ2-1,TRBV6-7,TGTGCCAGCAGTTACCTTTCTGAGCAGTTCTTC,CASSYLSEQFF
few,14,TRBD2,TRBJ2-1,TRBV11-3,TGTGCCAGCAGCTCGACGGGAGGAGGAGGATGGCAGTTCTTC,CASSSTGGGGWQFF
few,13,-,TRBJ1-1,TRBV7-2,TGTGCCAGCAGCGCTTCCGGGAACACTGAAGCTTTCTTT,CASSASGNTEAFF
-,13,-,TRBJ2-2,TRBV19,TGTGCCAGTAGCGTGTTTATCACCGGGGAGCTGTTTTTT,CASSVFITGELFF
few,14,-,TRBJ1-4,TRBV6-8,TGTGCCAGCAGTTACCTACCAACTAATGAAAAACTGTTTTTT,CASSYLPTNEKLFF
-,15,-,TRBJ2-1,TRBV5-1,TGCGCCAGCAGCTTGGGCCAGGGGCGGTTTAGTGAGCAGTTCTTC,CASSLGQGRFSEQFF
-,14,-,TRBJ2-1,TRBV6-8,TGTGCCAGCAGTTACGTGGGAGGAGGCAATGAGCAGTTCTTC,CASSYVGGGNEQFF
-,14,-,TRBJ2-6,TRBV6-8,TGTGCCAGCAGTGTAGTACGAGGGGCCAACGTCCTGACTTTC,CASSVVRGANVLTF
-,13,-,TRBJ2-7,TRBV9,TGTGCCAGCACCCTCCCAGATTCCTACGAGCAGTACTTC,CASTLPDSYEQYF
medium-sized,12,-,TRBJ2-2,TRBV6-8,TGTGCCATGGGGTATGACACCGGGGAGCTGTTTTTT,CAMGYDTGELFF
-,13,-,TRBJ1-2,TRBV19,TGTGCCAGTAACAACCAGGGTTATGGTGGCTACACCTTC,CASNNQGYGGYTF
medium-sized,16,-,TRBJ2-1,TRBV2,TGTGCCAGCAGTGAGAACAGCCGAGGCCTTTACAATGAGCAGTTCTTC,CASSENSRGLYNEQFF
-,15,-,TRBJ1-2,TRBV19,TGTGCCAGTAGTATTCAGGGAGGGGGAAACTATGGCTACACCTTC,CASSIQGGGNYGYTF
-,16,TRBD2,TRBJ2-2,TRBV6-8,TGTGCCAGCAGTTACCCTAGCGGGGGTCCGACCGGGGAGCTGTTTTTT,CASSYPSGGPTGELFF
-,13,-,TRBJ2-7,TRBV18,TGTGCCAGCTCACCACCTGAAGCCTACGAGCAGTACTTC,CASSPPEAYEQYF
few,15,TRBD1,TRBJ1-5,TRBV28,TGTGCCAGCAGTTTATCCAGGGGGATGAATCAGCCCCAGCATTTT,CASSLSRGMNQPQHF
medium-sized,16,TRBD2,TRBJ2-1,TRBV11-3,TGTGCCAGCAGACCGTCGGGACTAGCGGGCCACAATGAGCAGTTCTTC,CASRPSGLAGHNEQFF
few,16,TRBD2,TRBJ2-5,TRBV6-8,TGTGCCAGCAGCCAAGGGGTAGCGGGAGCCCAAGAGACCCAGTACTTC,CASSQGVAGAQETQYF
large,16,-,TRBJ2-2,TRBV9,TGTGCCAGCAGCGCCGGACACCCTCCGAACACCGGGGAGCTGTTTTTT,CASSAGHPPNTGELFF
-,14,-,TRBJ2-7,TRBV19,TGTGCCAGTTCCCGACTACTAGTTGCCTACGAGCAGTACTTC,CASSRLLVAYEQYF
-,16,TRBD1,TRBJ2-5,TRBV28,TGTGCCAGCAGTATCCGGACAGGAGCCTTACAAGAGACCCAGTACTTC,CASSIRTGALQETQYF
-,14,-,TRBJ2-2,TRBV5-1,TGCGCCAGCAGCTTGATGGCTACTCCCGGGGAGCTGTTTTTT,CASSLMATPGELFF